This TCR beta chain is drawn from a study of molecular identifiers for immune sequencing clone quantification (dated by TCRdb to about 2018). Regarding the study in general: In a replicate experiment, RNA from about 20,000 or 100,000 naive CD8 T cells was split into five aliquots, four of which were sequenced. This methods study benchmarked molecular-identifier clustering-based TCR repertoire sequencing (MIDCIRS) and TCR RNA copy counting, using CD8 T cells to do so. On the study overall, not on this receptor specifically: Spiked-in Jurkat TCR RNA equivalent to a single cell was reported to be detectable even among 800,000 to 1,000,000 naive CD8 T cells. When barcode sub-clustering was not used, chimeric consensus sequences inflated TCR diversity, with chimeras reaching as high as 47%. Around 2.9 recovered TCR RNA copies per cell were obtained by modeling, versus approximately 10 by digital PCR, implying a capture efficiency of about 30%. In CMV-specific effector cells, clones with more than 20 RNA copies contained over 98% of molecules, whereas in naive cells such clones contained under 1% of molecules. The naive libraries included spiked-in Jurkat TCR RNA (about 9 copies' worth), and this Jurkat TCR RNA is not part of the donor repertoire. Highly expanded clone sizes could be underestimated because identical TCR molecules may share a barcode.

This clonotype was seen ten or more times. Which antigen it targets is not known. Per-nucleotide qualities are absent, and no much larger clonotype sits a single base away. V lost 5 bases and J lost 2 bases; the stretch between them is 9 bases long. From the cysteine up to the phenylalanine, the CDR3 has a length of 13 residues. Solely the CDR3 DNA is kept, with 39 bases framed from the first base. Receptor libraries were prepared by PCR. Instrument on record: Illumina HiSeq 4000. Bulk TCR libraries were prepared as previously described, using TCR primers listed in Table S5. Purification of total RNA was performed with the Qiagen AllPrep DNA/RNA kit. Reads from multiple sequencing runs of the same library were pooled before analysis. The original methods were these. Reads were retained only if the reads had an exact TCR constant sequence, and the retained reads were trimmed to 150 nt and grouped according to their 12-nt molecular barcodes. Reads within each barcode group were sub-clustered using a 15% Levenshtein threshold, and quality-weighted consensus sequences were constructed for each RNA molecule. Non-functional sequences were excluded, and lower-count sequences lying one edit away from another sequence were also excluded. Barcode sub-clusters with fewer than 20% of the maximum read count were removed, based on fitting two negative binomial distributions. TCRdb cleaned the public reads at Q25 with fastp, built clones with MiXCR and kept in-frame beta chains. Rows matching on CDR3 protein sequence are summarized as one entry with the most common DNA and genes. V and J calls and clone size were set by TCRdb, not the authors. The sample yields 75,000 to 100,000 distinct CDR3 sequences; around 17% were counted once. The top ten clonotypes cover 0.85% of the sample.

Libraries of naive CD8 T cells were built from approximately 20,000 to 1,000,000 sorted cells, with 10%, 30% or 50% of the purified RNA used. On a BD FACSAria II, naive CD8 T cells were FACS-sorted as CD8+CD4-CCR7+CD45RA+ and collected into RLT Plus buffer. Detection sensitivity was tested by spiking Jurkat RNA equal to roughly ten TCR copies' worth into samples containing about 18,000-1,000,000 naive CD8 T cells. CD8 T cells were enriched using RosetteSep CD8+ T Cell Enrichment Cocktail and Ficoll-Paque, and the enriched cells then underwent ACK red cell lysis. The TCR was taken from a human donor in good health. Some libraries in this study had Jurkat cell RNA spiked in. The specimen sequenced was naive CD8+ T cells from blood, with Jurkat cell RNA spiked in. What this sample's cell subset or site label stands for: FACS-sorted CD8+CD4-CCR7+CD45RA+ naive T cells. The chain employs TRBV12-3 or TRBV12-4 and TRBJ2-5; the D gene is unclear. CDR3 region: CASSRIGQETQYF. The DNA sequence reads TGTGCCAGCAGTCGCATTGGACAAGAGACCCAGTACTTC.